This T cell receptor (beta chain) was identified in a study of T-cell reconstitution after alpha-beta-depleted transplantation in children. For TCRbeta, the library was prepared with unique molecular identifiers. TCRdb redid the calling of the PCR reads with MiXCR, one entry per CDR3 protein. The table has nearly 550,000 distinct CDR3 sequences, about 16% seen once. V was trimmed by 5 bases and J by 4 bases, leaving 12 bases between them. The germline V gene encodes CDR1 LNHDA and CDR2 SQIVND (reference sequence). The CDR3 length is 14 residues. The V and J genes are TRBV19 and TRBJ2-1; D gene unclear. The sequence was collected from a human donor who donated a stem cell graft to a child with acute lymphoblastic leukemia. Sequences were derived from PBMCs from the stem cell graft donor, sampled from the stem cell graft. The chain's CDR3 is CASSPIQRYNEQFF. Here the CDR3 DNA reads TGTGCCAGTAGTCCTATCCAACGTTACAATGAGCAGTTCTTC.